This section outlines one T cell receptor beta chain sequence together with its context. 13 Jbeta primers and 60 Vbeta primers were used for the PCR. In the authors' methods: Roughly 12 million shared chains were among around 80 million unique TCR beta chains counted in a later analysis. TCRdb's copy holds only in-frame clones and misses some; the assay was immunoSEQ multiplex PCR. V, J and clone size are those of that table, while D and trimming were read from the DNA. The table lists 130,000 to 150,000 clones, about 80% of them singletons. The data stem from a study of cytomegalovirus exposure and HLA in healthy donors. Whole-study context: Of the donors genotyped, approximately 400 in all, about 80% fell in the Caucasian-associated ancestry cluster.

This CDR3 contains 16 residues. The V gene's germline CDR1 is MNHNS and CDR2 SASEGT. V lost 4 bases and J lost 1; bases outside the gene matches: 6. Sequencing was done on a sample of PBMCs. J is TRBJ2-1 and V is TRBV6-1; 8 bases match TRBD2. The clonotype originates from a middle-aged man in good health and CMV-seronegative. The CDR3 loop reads CASSASGGRSYNEQFF. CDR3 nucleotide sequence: TGTGCCAGCAGTGCAAGCGGGGGAAGGTCCTACAATGAGCAGTTCTTC.